This passage covers 27 T cell receptor beta chains from one sample sequenced in a study of T cell responses to AZD1222 COVID-19 vaccine. The method was immunoSEQ multiplex PCR; TCRdb's version includes in-frame clones alone and lacks a portion of them. This table holds roughly 150,000 clones, approximately 89% found once. The starting material was peripheral blood, obtained on day 0 of AZD1222 vaccination. The receptors shown here come from an adult in good health.

The V gene is TRBV7-3, the J gene TRBJ1-2; D remains unclear. Between the trimmed V and J ends, which lost 5 bases and 7 bases, there was a span of 14 bases. There are 13 residues in the CDR3. CDR1 SGHTA and CDR2 FQGTGA come from the germline V gene. In nucleotides, the CDR3 is TGTGCCAGCAGCCAATCTGACGGGGTTGGCTACACCTTC. This gives the protein CASSQSDGVGYTF.

This chain links TRBV14 with TRBJ2-3, with 7 bases matching TRBD1. V lost 4 bases, J lost 5 bases, and 9 bases stayed unmatched. The CDR3 runs to 15 residues. CDR1 is SGHDN and CDR2 is FVKESK in the germline V gene. CDR3 protein: CASSLSRGLGDTQYF. CDR3 bases: TGTGCCAGCAGCCTATCGAGGGGGCTGGGAGATACGCAGTATTTT.

This clone was observed once. V usage is TRBV5-4 and J usage is TRBJ1-6; TRBD1 matches at 9 bases. Germline V gives CDR1 SGHNT, CDR2 YYREEE (reference sequence). J lost 10 bases, V lost 4 bases, and 9 bases had no gene match. This CDR3 contains 15 residues. This CDR3 is CASSPSTGGKSPLHF. For the CDR3, the DNA is TGTGCCAGCAGCCCCTCGACAGGGGGAAAATCACCCCTCCACTTT.

The chain recombines TRBV4-1 with TRBJ2-3; 13 nucleotides line up with TRBD2. The V gene end was trimmed by 4 bases and the J gene end by 3 bases; junction bases not matched to a gene: 4. Germline V gene data show CDR1 as MGHRA and CDR2 as YSYEKL. The CDR3 contains 16 residues. The CDR3 sequence is CASSRGLAGFTDTQYF. CDR3 coding DNA: TGCGCCAGCAGCCGGGGACTAGCGGGGTTTACAGATACGCAGTATTTT.

The chain carries TRBV18 and TRBJ2-3, with 9 bases lining up with TRBD1. CDR1 KGHSH and CDR2 LQKENI come from the germline V gene. Trimming removed 3 bases from V and 2 bases from J; junction bases left unmatched: 3. The CDR3 is made up of 15 amino acids. Here the CDR3 DNA reads TGTGCCAGCTCACCCTGGGACAGGGACACAGATACGCAGTATTTT. Protein product: CASSPWDRDTDTQYF. The full variable domain, with the rest looked up from reference TRBV18 and TRBJ2-3, is NAGVMQNPRHLVRRRGQEARLRCSPMKGHSHVYWYRQLPEEGLKFMVYLQKENIIDESGMPKERFSAEFPKEGPSILRIQQVVRGDSAAYFCASSPWDRDTDTQYFGPGTRLTVL.

The chain links TRBV5-4 to TRBJ1-2; D uncertain. CDR1 and CDR2 (germline): SGHNT, YYREEE (reference sequence). With 4 bases removed from V and 0 bases from J, the gap between germline ends came to 16 bases. This CDR3 is built from 16 residues. DNA of the CDR3: TGTGCCAGCAGCCACCGACGACTCCCAGCTAACTATGGCTACACCTTC. Translating it yields CASSHRRLPANYGYTF.

The rearrangement joins TRBV7-2 to TRBJ1-6; D is ambiguous. The germline gives CDR1 SGHTA, CDR2 FQGNSA. The CDR3 runs 15 residues. The V end lost 5 bases, the J end lost 7 bases, and 15 bases lay between the germline ends. CDR3 nucleotide sequence: TGTGCCAGCAGCGTGCTACCGACGGAAAATTCACCCCTCCACTTT. Amino acid sequence: CASSVLPTENSPLHF.

CDR3: CASSILGHMNTEAFF. Written as DNA, the CDR3 is TGTGCCAGTAGTATTTTAGGACATATGAACACTGAAGCTTTCTTT. J is TRBJ1-1 and V is TRBV19; D is perhaps TRBD1 (5 bases). Germline loops: CDR1 LNHDA, CDR2 SQIVND (reference sequence). The ends were cut back, 3 bases at V and 0 bases at J, with 11 bases in the middle. CDR3 length: 15 amino acids.

The table lists this clone with a count of one. The chain has TRBV9 and TRBJ1-6, with a possible D match to TRBD1 (6 bases). Trimming took 3 bases from V and 5 from J, leaving 15 bases between them. Looked up from germline, CDR1 is SGDLS and CDR2 is YYNGEE. This CDR3 is 16 amino acids long. The CDR3 region is CASSARGGTDNSPLHF. CDR3 DNA: TGTGCCAGCAGCGCCCGGGGGGGCACCGATAATTCACCCCTCCACTTT. Full variable domain (outside the CDR3, taken from reference TRBV9 and TRBJ1-6): DSGVTQTPKHLITATGQRVTLRCSPRSGDLSVYWYQQSLDQGLQFLIQYYNGEERAKGNILERFSAQQFPDLHSELNLSSLELGDSALYFCASSARGGTDNSPLHFGNGTRLTVT.

The chain joins TRBV2 to TRBJ2-5, with TRBD1 identical over 8 bases. Germline V gene lookup returns CDR1 SNHLY and CDR2 FYNNEI. This CDR3 contains 13 residues. The V and J ends lost 5 bases and 2 bases, in that order; junction bases with no gene match: 1. The CDR3 DNA sequence: TGTGCCAGCAGTCGGACAGGGCAAGAGACCCAGTACTTC. It is translated as CASSRTGQETQYF.

The genes are TRBV5-6 and TRBJ1-5; no clear D. V lost 0 bases and J lost 3, with 7 bases in between. Germline CDR1 is SGHDT and CDR2 is YYEEEE. The CDR3 loop spans 14 amino acids. The CDR3 DNA sequence: TGTGCCAGCAGCTTGGGACCGATCAATCAGCCCCAGCATTTT. The encoded protein is CASSLGPINQPQHF.

The chain combines TRBV9 with TRBJ1-3; 11 bases agree with TRBD1. The CDR3 is 18 amino acids. V lost 4 bases and J lost 3; bases outside the gene matches: 12. Germline V gene lookup returns CDR1 SGDLS and CDR2 YYNGEE. The CDR3 coding sequence is TGTGCCAGCAGCCCGAGGGCTGGACAGGGGGCGGGTGGAAACACCATATATTTT. It encodes CASSPRAGQGAGGNTIYF. The full variable domain, rest sourced from reference TRBV9 and TRBJ1-3, is DSGVTQTPKHLITATGQRVTLRCSPRSGDLSVYWYQQSLDQGLQFLIQYYNGEERAKGNILERFSAQQFPDLHSELNLSSLELGDSALYFCASSPRAGQGAGGNTIYFGEGSWLTVV.

The chain combines TRBV5-1 with TRBJ1-2; no definite D call. The V end lost 4 bases, the J end lost 8 bases, and 15 bases lay between the germline ends. Germline assignment: CDR1 SGHRS and CDR2 YFSETQ. The CDR3 totals 13 residues. In DNA, the CDR3 is TGCGCCAGCAGCCCCCAAGGGTGGGTCGGCTACACCTTC. It is translated as CASSPQGWVGYTF. Full variable domain (outside the CDR3, taken from reference TRBV5-1 and TRBJ1-2): KAGVTQTPRYLIKTRGQQVTLSCSPISGHRSVSWYQQTPGQGLQFLFEYFSETQRNKGNFPGRFSGRQFSNSRSEMNVSTLELGDSALYLCASSPQGWVGYTFGSGTRLTVV.

This chain joins TRBV2 and TRBJ2-2; D may be TRBD2 (6 bases). Trimming shortened V by 2 bases and J by 3 bases, and 10 bases separated the two germline ends. In germline, CDR1 is SNHLY, CDR2 FYNNEI. The CDR3 loop spans 15 amino acids. The CDR3 region is CASSEREPDTGELFF. The CDR3 DNA follows: TGTGCCAGCAGTGAACGGGAGCCGGACACCGGGGAGCTGTTTTTT.

In this sample, this clone turned up once. The rearrangement joins TRBV5-1 to TRBJ2-3, with 9 bases lining up with TRBD1. V shed 6 bases, J shed 11 bases, and the junction held 7 bases outside the gene matches. The CDR3 sequence is 12 residues long. The germline V gene has CDR1 SGHRS and CDR2 YFSETQ. DNA of the CDR3: TGCGCCAGCACCACAGGGGGCCTGGAGCAGTATTTT. Translating gives CASTTGGLEQYF.

This clone appeared a few times. The chain is built from TRBV18 and TRBJ2-5, with D maybe TRBD1 (5 bases). This CDR3 region has 14 residues. V was cut by 4 bases and J by 4 bases, with 13 bases left in between. Germline-derived CDR1 and CDR2 are KGHSH and LQKENI. The DNA of the CDR3 is TGTGCCAGCTCACGGATGACAGATCGAGAGACCCAGTACTTC. This translates into CASSRMTDRETQYF.

The chain links TRBV18 to TRBJ1-1, with D possibly being TRBD1 (5 bases). V was clipped by 2 bases and J by 1 base, with 11 bases between them. Germline V CDR1 and CDR2: KGHSH, LQKENI. The CDR3 totals 15 residues. This chain's CDR3 is CASSPFLQGNTEAFF. The DNA for the CDR3 is TGTGCCAGCTCACCATTTCTTCAGGGGAACACTGAAGCTTTCTTT.

The chain has TRBV11-2 and TRBJ1-2; D possibly corresponds to TRBD1 (5 bases). The CDR3 spans 16 residues. V lost 1 base and J lost 2, with 14 bases in between. The germline CDR1 and CDR2 sequences are SGHAT and FQNNGV. The CDR3 is CASSLGVRGGNYGYTF. The CDR3 DNA is TGTGCCAGCAGCTTAGGCGTGAGGGGAGGGAACTATGGCTACACCTTC. The complete variable domain, with remaining parts taken from reference TRBV11-2 and TRBJ1-2, reads EAGVAQSPRYKIIEKRQSVAFWCNPISGHATLYWYQQILGQGPKLLIQFQNNGVVDDSQLPKDRFSAERLKGVDSTLKIQPAKLEDSAVYLCASSLGVRGGNYGYTFGSGTRLTVV.

This chain connects TRBV5-1 to TRBJ2-7, with D maybe TRBD2 (6 bases). V lost 2 bases, J lost 11 bases, and 17 bases lay in between. CDR1 SGHRS and CDR2 YFSETQ come from the germline V gene. The CDR3 sequence is 13 residues long. The DNA for the CDR3 is TGCGCCAGCAGCTTCGAGGGGACTTCTGTTAAGTACTTC. Its translation is CASSFEGTSVKYF.

The chain couples TRBV6-5 to TRBJ1-2; D is unclear. This CDR3 has 13 residues. Germline V lookup: CDR1 MNHEY, CDR2 SVGAGI. V lost 0 bases and J 1 base, leaving 3 bases between the germline ends. CDR3: CASSYSNNYGYTF. Written as DNA, the CDR3 is TGTGCCAGCAGTTACTCAAATAACTATGGCTACACCTTC.

This clone was counted only a few times. This rearrangement joins TRBV19 to TRBJ2-7; TRBD2 matches at 8 bases. V lost 3 bases, J lost 5 bases, and 9 bases stayed unmatched. The CDR3 loop spans 15 amino acids. Germline CDR1 reads LNHDA; CDR2 reads SQIVND (reference sequence). The CDR3 DNA reads TGTGCCAGTAGTATCCAGCGGGAGCCGATCGACGAGCAGTACTTC. The encoded protein is CASSIQREPIDEQYF.

The count of this clone is one. The rearrangement uses TRBV3-1 (or the pseudogene TRBV3-2) and TRBJ2-1; TRBD2 is a possible D gene (5 bases). V was clipped by 0 bases and J by 1 base, with 7 bases between them. The CDR3 sequence is 15 residues long. Germline CDR1 LGHDT, CDR2 YNNKEL (reference sequence). The CDR3 nucleotides read TGTGCCAGCAGCCAAGACAGCGGATCCTACAATGAGCAGTTCTTC. It translates to CASSQDSGSYNEQFF.

The rearrangement joins TRBV29-1 to TRBJ1-1, with D possibly matching TRBD1 (5 bases). This CDR3 has 12 amino acids. Germline assignment: CDR1 SQVTM and CDR2 ANQGSEA. The V end was cut by 6 bases, the J end by 1 base, with 9 bases between. The CDR3 sequence is CSVYQGNTEAFF. For the CDR3, the DNA is TGCAGCGTGTACCAGGGGAACACTGAAGCTTTCTTT. Variable domain in full (rest from reference TRBV29-1 and TRBJ1-1): SAVISQKPSRDICQRGTSLTIQCQVDSQVTMMFWYRQQPGQSLTLIATANQGSEATYESGFVIDKFPISRPNLTFSTLTVSNMSPEDSSIYLCSVYQGNTEAFFGQGTRLTVV.

The V gene is TRBV5-6, the J gene TRBJ1-1; 9 nucleotides agree with TRBD1. Germline trimming cut 1 base from V and 0 bases from J; bases unmatched to any gene: 4. The germline V gene has CDR1 SGHDT and CDR2 YYEEEE. This CDR3 is 16 amino acids long. The DNA of the CDR3 is TGTGCCAGCAGCTTGTACGGGACAGGGTTGAACACTGAAGCTTTCTTT. Residues: CASSLYGTGLNTEAFF.

The chain has TRBV7-9 and TRBJ2-5; TRBD2 aligns across 10 bases. The V gene end was trimmed by 2 bases and the J gene end by 2 bases; junction bases not matched to a gene: 11. Looked up from germline, CDR1 is SEHNR and CDR2 is FQNEAQ (reference sequence). The CDR3 runs to 18 residues. DNA of the CDR3: TGTGCCAGCAGCTTAAGATCTGCGGCTAGCGGGAGACAAGAGACCCAGTACTTC. It yields the protein CASSLRSAASGRQETQYF.

The CDR3 bases are TGTGCCAGCAGTTCGGGACTTGACGGGACCCAGTACTTC. Its translation is CASSSGLDGTQYF. V and J are TRBV12-3 or TRBV12-4 and TRBJ2-5; D possibly corresponds to TRBD2 (6 bases). V lost 4 bases and J lost 7, with 13 bases in between. This CDR3 has 13 amino acids.

CDR3 sequence reads: CASRSEGKSYEQYF. The CDR3, as DNA: TGTGCCAGCAGATCGGAGGGAAAATCCTACGAGCAGTACTTC. This sequence joins TRBV2 and TRBJ2-7, with D possibly TRBD2 on 6 matching bases. The CDR3 has 14 residues. Germline values: CDR1 SNHLY, CDR2 FYNNEI. V was cut by 6 bases and J by 1 base, with 13 bases left in between.